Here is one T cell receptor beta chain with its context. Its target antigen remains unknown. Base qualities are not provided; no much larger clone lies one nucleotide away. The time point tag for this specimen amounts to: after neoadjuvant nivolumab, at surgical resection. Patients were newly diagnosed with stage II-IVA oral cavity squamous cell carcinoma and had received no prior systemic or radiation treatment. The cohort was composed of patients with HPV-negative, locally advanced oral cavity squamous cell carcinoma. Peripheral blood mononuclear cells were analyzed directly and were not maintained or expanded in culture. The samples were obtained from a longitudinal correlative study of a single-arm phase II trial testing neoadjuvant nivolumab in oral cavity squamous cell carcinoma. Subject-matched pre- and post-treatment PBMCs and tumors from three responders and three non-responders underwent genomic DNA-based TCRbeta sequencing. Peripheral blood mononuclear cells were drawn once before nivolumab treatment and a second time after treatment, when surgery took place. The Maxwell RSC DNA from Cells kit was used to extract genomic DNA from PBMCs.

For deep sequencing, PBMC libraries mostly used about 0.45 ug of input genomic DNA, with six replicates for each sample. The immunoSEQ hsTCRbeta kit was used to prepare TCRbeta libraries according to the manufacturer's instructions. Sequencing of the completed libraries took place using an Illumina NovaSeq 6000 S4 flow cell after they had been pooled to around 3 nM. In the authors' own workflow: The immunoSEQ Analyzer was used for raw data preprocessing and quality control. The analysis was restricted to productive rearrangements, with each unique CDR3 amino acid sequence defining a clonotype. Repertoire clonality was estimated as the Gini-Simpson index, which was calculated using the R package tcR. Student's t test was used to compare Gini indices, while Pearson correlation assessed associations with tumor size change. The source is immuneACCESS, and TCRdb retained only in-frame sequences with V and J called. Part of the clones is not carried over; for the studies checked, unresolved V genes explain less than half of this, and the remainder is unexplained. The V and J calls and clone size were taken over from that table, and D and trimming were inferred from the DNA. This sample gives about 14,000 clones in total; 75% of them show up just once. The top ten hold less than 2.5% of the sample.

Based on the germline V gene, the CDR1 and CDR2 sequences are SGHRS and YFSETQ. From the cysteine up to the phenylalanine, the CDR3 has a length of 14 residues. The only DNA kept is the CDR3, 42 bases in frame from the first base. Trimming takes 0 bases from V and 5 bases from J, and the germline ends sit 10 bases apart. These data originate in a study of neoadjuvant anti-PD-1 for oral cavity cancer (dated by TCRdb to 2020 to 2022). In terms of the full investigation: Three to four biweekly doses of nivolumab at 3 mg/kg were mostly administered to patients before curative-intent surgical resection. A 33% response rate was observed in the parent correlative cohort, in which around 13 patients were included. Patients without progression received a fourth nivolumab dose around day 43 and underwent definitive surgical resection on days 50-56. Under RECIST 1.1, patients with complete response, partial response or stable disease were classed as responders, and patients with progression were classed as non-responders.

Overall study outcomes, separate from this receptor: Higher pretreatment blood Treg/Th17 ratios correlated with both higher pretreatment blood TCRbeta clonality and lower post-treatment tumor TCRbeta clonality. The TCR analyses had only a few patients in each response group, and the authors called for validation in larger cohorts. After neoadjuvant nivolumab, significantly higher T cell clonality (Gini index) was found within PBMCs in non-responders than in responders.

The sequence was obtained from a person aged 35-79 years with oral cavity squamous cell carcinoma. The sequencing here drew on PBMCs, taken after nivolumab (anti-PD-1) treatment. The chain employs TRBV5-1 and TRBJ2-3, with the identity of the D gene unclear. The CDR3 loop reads CASSLDQVLDTQYF. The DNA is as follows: TGCGCCAGCAGCTTGGACCAAGTTCTAGATACGCAGTATTTT. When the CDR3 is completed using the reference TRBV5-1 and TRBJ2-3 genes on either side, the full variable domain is KAGVTQTPRYLIKTRGQQVTLSCSPISGHRSVSWYQQTPGQGLQFLFEYFSETQRNKGNFPGRFSGRQFSNSRSEMNVSTLELGDSALYLCASSLDQVLDTQYFGPGTRLTVL.